A selection of T cell receptor beta chains follows, all from one sample in a study of T cells after posttransplantation cyclophosphamide. TCRdb keeps only in-frame clones here, not all; method: immunoSEQ multiplex PCR. This repertoire lists fewer than 3,000 clones without singletons; approximately 15% sits in the top ten. The source material was PBMCs, sampled 30 days after allogeneic stem cell transplant with posttransplant cyclophosphamide. These receptors were collected from a female patient aged 60 to 70 who received an allogeneic stem cell transplant from an unrelated donor, was CMV-positive, and had acute GVHD only. Certain T cells may be donor cells from the graft. CDR3s include the opening cysteine and the closing phenylalanine or tryptophan. Each record gives: V gene, D gene, clone size, J gene, CDR3 protein, CDR3 DNA. D genes are given only for firm matches. Clone size is stated in some rows and not others, as once, few, many or a class when expanded.

TRBV7-9	-	many	TRBJ1-2	CASSPNPGSNYGYTF	TGTGCCAGCAGCCCGAACCCAGGGTCTAACTATGGCTACACCTTC
TRBV12-3/TRBV12-4	-	many	TRBJ1-5	CASNLKGGNQPQHF	TGTGCCAGCAATCTGAAGGGGGGCAATCAGCCCCAGCATTTT
TRBV7-9	-	many	TRBJ1-2	CASNTKGKPFNYGYTF	TGTGCCAGCAATACAAAGGGCAAACCTTTTAACTATGGCTACACCTTC
TRBV15	TRBD1	many	TRBJ1-5	CATSRRQGRQPQHF	TGTGCCACCAGCAGGAGACAGGGCCGGCAGCCCCAGCATTTT
TRBV9	TRBD1	-	TRBJ2-7	CASSVSSGTGGFEQYF	TGTGCCAGCAGCGTCAGTTCCGGGACAGGGGGCTTCGAGCAGTACTTC
TRBV6-1	TRBD1	many	TRBJ1-2	CARGQGLGYGYTF	TGTGCCAGGGGACAGGGTTTAGGCTATGGCTACACCTTC
TRBV28	-	many	TRBJ2-1	CASSQLYNEQFF	TGTGCCAGCAGCCAACTATACAATGAGCAGTTCTTC
TRBV29-1	TRBD1	many	TRBJ2-7	CSIYRGESYEQYF	TGCAGCATATACAGGGGCGAATCCTACGAGCAGTACTTC
TRBV4-3	TRBD1	many	TRBJ2-7	CASSQGTSGQPYEQYF	TGCGCCAGCAGCCAGGGGACCTCGGGACAGCCCTACGAGCAGTACTTC
TRBV6-2/TRBV6-3	-	many	TRBJ1-2	CASSQDSYGYTF	TGTGCCAGCAGCCAAGACAGCTATGGCTACACCTTC
TRBV7-2	TRBD1	many	TRBJ1-2	CASSLGSGTGAYGYTF	TGTGCCAGCAGCTTAGGGTCAGGGACAGGGGCATATGGCTACACCTTC
TRBV28	TRBD1	large	TRBJ2-7	CASSLGQGYEQYF	TGTGCCAGCAGTCTGGGACAGGGCTACGAGCAGTACTTC
TRBV5-1	TRBD1	many	TRBJ2-3	CASSYGTASTDTQYF	TGCGCCAGCAGCTACGGGACAGCTAGCACAGATACGCAGTATTTT
TRBV28	-	many	TRBJ1-2	CASSPDRSGYTF	TGTGCCAGCAGTCCCGACAGGTCTGGCTACACCTTC
TRBV5-8	-	many	TRBJ1-3	CASSLARYRGVISGNTIYF	TGTGCCAGCAGCTTGGCTCGGTATCGGGGGGTGATCTCTGGAAACACCATATATTTT
TRBV28	-	large	TRBJ2-1	CASSLRPYNEQFF	TGTGCCAGCAGTTTGCGGCCGTACAATGAGCAGTTCTTC
TRBV4-1	-	many	TRBJ2-3	CASSQLRGGATDTQYF	TGCGCCAGCAGCCAACTACGTGGGGGGGCAACAGATACGCAGTATTTT
TRBV13	-	many	TRBJ1-2	CASTAGKTNYGYTF	TGTGCCAGCACCGCGGGGAAAACCAACTATGGCTACACCTTC
TRBV5-1	-	medium-sized	TRBJ2-1	CASRDSYNEQFF	TGCGCCAGCCGGGACTCTTACAATGAGCAGTTCTTC
TRBV27	TRBD1	many	TRBJ2-4	CASSPGQGWAKNIQYF	TGTGCCAGCAGCCCCGGACAGGGCTGGGCCAAAAACATTCAGTACTTC
TRBV29-1	-	many	TRBJ1-5	CSVGQGSGNQPQHF	TGCAGCGTGGGTCAGGGGTCGGGTAATCAGCCCCAGCATTTT
TRBV29-1	TRBD2	many	TRBJ2-2	CSAGLADNTGELFF	TGCAGCGCCGGACTAGCGGATAACACCGGGGAGCTGTTTTTT
TRBV6-5	TRBD1	many	TRBJ1-1	CASSYGQGVVGTEAFF	TGTGCCAGCAGTTACGGACAGGGGGTCGTCGGCACTGAAGCTTTCTTT
TRBV7-9	TRBD1	many	TRBJ1-5	CASSSPGQGPNQPQHF	TGTGCCAGCAGCTCTCCGGGACAGGGGCCCAATCAGCCCCAGCATTTT
TRBV7-2	-	many	TRBJ2-2	CASSLSPQTNTGELFF	TGTGCCAGCAGCTTATCCCCACAGACGAACACCGGGGAGCTGTTTTTT
TRBV28	-	many	TRBJ1-1	CASSPRQNTEAFF	TGTGCCAGCAGTCCTCGACAGAACACTGAAGCTTTCTTT
TRBV27	TRBD1	medium-sized	TRBJ2-1	CASSSWDSYNEQFF	TGTGCCAGCAGTTCGTGGGACAGTTACAATGAGCAGTTCTTC
TRBV4-1	-	many	TRBJ2-1	CASSQGELYEQFF	TGCGCCAGCAGCCAAGGAGAGCTTTATGAGCAGTTCTTC
TRBV10-3	-	many	TRBJ1-2	CAISERGYATF	TGTGCCATCAGTGAAAGAGGGTATGCCACCTTC
TRBV2	-	medium-sized	TRBJ2-1	CASSGDSSTVKQFF	TGTGCCAGCAGTGGGGACTCATCCACGGTGAAGCAGTTCTTC
TRBV7-9	TRBD1	many	TRBJ2-7	CASSLVQGATEQYF	TGTGCCAGCAGCTTAGTACAGGGGGCCACCGAGCAGTACTTC
TRBV9	TRBD1	many	TRBJ1-3	CASSEDGTAGNTIYF	TGTGCCAGCAGTGAGGACGGGACAGCTGGAAACACCATATATTTT
TRBV6-5	-	many	TRBJ1-5	CASSLTGENQPQHF	TGTGCCAGCTCCCTGACGGGGGAAAATCAGCCCCAGCATTTT
TRBV6-6	TRBD2	many	TRBJ2-7	CASRRGGRGDEQYF	TGTGCCAGCAGGCGGGGGGGGAGGGGGGACGAGCAGTACTTC
TRBV7-8	TRBD2	many	TRBJ2-2	CASSLVSGLAGGWAGELFF	TGTGCCAGCAGCTTAGTGTCGGGACTAGCGGGAGGGTGGGCCGGGGAGCTGTTTTTT
TRBV5-1	-	medium-sized	TRBJ1-5	CASSPAGDQPQHF	TGCGCCAGCAGCCCCGCAGGAGATCAGCCCCAGCATTTT
TRBV2	TRBD2	many	TRBJ2-1	CASLSLAGVNEQFF	TGTGCCAGCCTAAGTCTAGCGGGAGTCAATGAGCAGTTCTTC
TRBV7-9	TRBD2	many	TRBJ2-7	CASSSGLAGPVGGYEQYF	TGTGCCAGCAGCTCGGGACTAGCGGGACCCGTGGGAGGCTACGAGCAGTACTTC
TRBV13	-	many	TRBJ2-7	CASSFYSRAHEQYF	TGTGCCAGCAGCTTTTATAGCAGGGCCCACGAGCAGTACTTC
TRBV15	TRBD1	-	TRBJ2-5	CASKQGVAFETQYF	TGTGCCAGCAAGCAGGGGGTTGCCTTTGAGACCCAGTACTTC
TRBV28	TRBD2	many	TRBJ2-3	CASGSTGGATDTQYF	TGTGCCAGCGGGTCGACCGGGGGGGCCACAGATACGCAGTATTTT
TRBV12-3/TRBV12-4	-	many	TRBJ1-1	CASNPTVYGEAFF	TGTGCCAGCAATCCTACAGTCTATGGTGAAGCTTTCTTT
TRBV5-1	-	many	TRBJ1-1	CASSLTRGDTEAFF	TGCGCCAGCAGCTTGACCAGGGGTGACACTGAAGCTTTCTTT
TRBV6-2/TRBV6-3	-	many	TRBJ1-1	CASSAGFNTEAFF	TGTGCCAGCAGTGCAGGGTTCAACACTGAAGCTTTCTTT
TRBV19	TRBD1	many	TRBJ1-1	CASSISGQGVLEAFF	TGTGCCAGTAGTATTAGTGGGCAGGGGGTTCTAGAAGCTTTCTTT
TRBV12-3/TRBV12-4	-	medium-sized	TRBJ2-7	CASSPGHREYF	TGTGCCAGCAGTCCCGGTCATCGTGAGTACTTC
TRBV10-2	-	large	TRBJ2-3	CASAADTQYF	TGCGCCAGCGCGGCAGATACGCAGTATTTT
TRBV18	TRBD1	many	TRBJ1-1	CASSPKTGEAFF	TGTGCCAGCTCACCCAAGACAGGGGAAGCTTTCTTT
TRBV5-1	TRBD1	many	TRBJ2-5	CASSQDRVRETQYF	TGCGCCAGCAGCCAGGACAGGGTACGAGAGACCCAGTACTTC